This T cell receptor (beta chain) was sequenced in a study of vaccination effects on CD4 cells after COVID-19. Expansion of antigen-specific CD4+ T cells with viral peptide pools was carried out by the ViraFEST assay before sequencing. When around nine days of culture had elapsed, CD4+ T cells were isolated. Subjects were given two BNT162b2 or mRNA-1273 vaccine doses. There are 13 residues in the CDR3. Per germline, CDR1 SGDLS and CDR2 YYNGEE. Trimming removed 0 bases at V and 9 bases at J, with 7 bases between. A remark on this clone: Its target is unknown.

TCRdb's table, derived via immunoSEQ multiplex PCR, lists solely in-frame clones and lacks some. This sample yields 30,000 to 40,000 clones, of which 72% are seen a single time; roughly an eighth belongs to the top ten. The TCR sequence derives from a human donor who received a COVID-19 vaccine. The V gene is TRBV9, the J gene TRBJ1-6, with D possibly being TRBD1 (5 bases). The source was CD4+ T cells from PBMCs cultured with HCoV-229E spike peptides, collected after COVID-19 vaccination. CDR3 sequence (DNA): TGTGCCAGCAGCGTAGGGGGGGTTTCACCCCTCCACTTT. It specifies CASSVGGVSPLHF.